This T cell receptor (beta chain) was captured by sequencing in a study of blood T cell repertoires in COVID-19. Across the study: Researchers got acute and convalescent COVID-19 samples from the United States, Italy and Spain. PBMCs, B-cell-depleted T cells, or T cells were the source of the cDNA or gDNA that made up the material.

This CDR3 region has 17 residues. With 1 base removed from V and 4 bases from J, the gap between germline ends came to 20 bases. Germline CDR1 is LGHDT and CDR2 is YNNKEL (reference sequence). Sequenced by immunoSEQ multiplex PCR; TCRdb stores in-frame clones only, minus some. The data show a few hundred thousand clones, approximately 89% seen once. This clone has more than one count but fewer than ten. Which cohort a participant joined came from the clinical history participants gave. Someone with COVID-19 had been met by exposed participants within 2 weeks before study entry. The sequencing sample was made of PBMCs or T cells enriched from blood (not recorded which). The chain carries TRBV3-1 (or the pseudogene TRBV3-2) and TRBJ2-7; D is perhaps TRBD1 (6 bases). This clonotype was obtained from a woman between 40 and 50 years old who had been exposed to COVID-19. The CDR3 DNA reads as TGTGCCAGCAGCCAAGTGCGGGTGGACAGCCAAACTTACGAGCAGTACTTC. Protein product: CASSQVRVDSQTYEQYF.